What follows are 32 T cell receptor beta chains derived from one specimen sequenced in a study of blood T cells in healthy people across ages. Sample-barcoded 5' priming and a J-beta primer mix drove a second PCR of about 6 to 12 cycles. TCRdb called the 5' RACE reads again in MiXCR, with one record for every CDR3 protein. The profile shows 910,000 or so distinct CDR3 sequences, approximately 50% of them singletons. The sequenced sample was blood. The receptors originated from an older woman in good health.

The CDR3 DNA reads as TGTGCCAGTAGCCTGACAGGGTATAGCAATCAGCCCCAGCATTTT. As protein: CASSLTGYSNQPQHF. The chain recombines TRBV19 with TRBJ1-5; TRBD1 matches at 7 bases. Germline lookup yields CDR1 LNHDA and CDR2 SQIVND (reference sequence). The CDR3 sequence is 15 residues long. J lost 0 bases, V lost 6 bases, and 5 bases had no gene match.

The chain recombines TRBV20-1 with TRBJ1-1; D remains ambiguous. CDR3 size: 14 residues. The V gene's germline CDR1 is DFQATT and CDR2 SNEGSKA (reference sequence). Trimming cost V 0 bases and J 1 base, with 9 bases left between them. The CDR3, as DNA: TGCAGTGCTAGAGAGGAGGAGGGGAACACTGAAGCTTTCTTT. This sequence encodes CSAREEEGNTEAFF.

This clonotype was seen more than once but under ten times. The CDR3 DNA reads as TGTGCCAGCACCCACTTAAGTGTTCGAGCTAGGGGTGAAAAACTGTTTTTT. Amino acid sequence: CASTHLSVRARGEKLFF. The chain combines TRBV4-2 with TRBJ1-4; weak D call: TRBD1 (5 bases). This CDR3 is 17 amino acids long. Germline CDR1 LGHNA, CDR2 YNFKEQ. Trimming removed 7 bases at V and 7 bases at J, with 25 bases between.

The V gene is TRBV4-1, the J gene TRBJ2-1; TRBD2 matches 13 bases. Germline V lookup: CDR1 MGHRA, CDR2 YSYEKL. V was clipped by 3 bases and J by 9 bases; unmatched bases: 8. This CDR3 has 16 amino acids. This chain's CDR3 is CASSQGTSGRAFEQFF. The CDR3 DNA reads as TGCGCCAGCAGCCAGGGTACTAGCGGGAGGGCTTTTGAGCAGTTCTTC.

The V call is TRBV5-1, the J call TRBJ2-7, with D maybe TRBD2 (6 bases). The CDR3 is made up of 16 amino acids. The germline gives CDR1 SGHRS, CDR2 YFSETQ. Between the trimmed V and J ends, which lost 2 bases and 3 bases, there was a span of 18 bases. The CDR3 DNA follows: TGCGCCAGCAGCTTAGGAGGGGCCGACTCCGTCTACGAGCAGTACTTC. This codes for CASSLGGADSVYEQYF.

This clonotype has more than one count but fewer than ten. The CDR3 is CASSQTTTGVNSPLHF. The CDR3 DNA is TGTGCCAGCAGTCAGACCACCACAGGCGTCAATTCACCCCTCCACTTT. V is TRBV27 and J is TRBJ1-6, with D maybe TRBD1 (5 bases). Between the trimmed V and J ends, which lost 5 bases and 7 bases, there was a span of 18 bases. The CDR3 sequence is 16 residues long. Germline CDR1 and CDR2: MNHEY and SMNVEV (reference sequence).

This clonotype was counted between two and nine times. This chain uses TRBV20-1 with TRBJ2-1; 15 positions agree with TRBD2. The CDR3 runs to 16 residues. V shed 6 bases and J 10 bases; nucleotides not matched to a gene: 13. Germline assignment: CDR1 DFQATT and CDR2 SNEGSKA (reference sequence). CDR3 protein: CSALAGLAGGWDEQFF. CDR3 nucleotide sequence: TGCAGTGCCCTCGCCGGACTAGCGGGAGGGTGGGACGAGCAGTTCTTC.

This clonotype was seen only once. This sequence joins TRBV20-1 and TRBJ2-7; weak D call: TRBD2 (6 bases). This CDR3 has 14 residues. Germline V CDR1 and CDR2: DFQATT, SNEGSKA (reference sequence). V lost 6 bases to trimming and J lost 4 bases, with 19 bases between them. CDR3 amino acids: CSAPDGGVVYEQYF. The CDR3 DNA reads TGCAGTGCCCCCGACGGAGGGGTAGTTTACGAGCAGTACTTC.

The CDR3 here is CASSSAFRVPDTQYF. The CDR3 bases are TGTGCCAGCAGCTCGGCTTTTAGGGTTCCAGATACGCAGTATTTT. The chain combines TRBV6-4 with TRBJ2-3; D ambiguous. The germline gives CDR1 MRHNA, CDR2 SNTAGT. The CDR3 runs to 15 residues. Trimming cost V 6 bases and J 4 bases, with 17 bases left between them.

The chain recombines TRBV25-1 with TRBJ1-1; D is perhaps TRBD1 (5 bases). V lost 1 base, J lost 3 bases, and 12 bases lay in between. Germline-derived CDR1 and CDR2 are MGHDK and SYGVNS. CDR3 length: 15 amino acids. The CDR3 loop reads CASSEWGLRYTEAFF. The CDR3 DNA sequence: TGTGCCAGCAGTGAATGGGGACTTCGGTACACTGAAGCTTTCTTT. Together with reference TRBV25-1 and TRBJ1-1, the CDR3 gives the full variable domain: EADIYQTPRYLVIGTGKKITLECSQTMGHDKMYWYQQDPGMELHLIHYSYGVNSTEKGDLSSESTVSRIRTEHFPLTLESARPSHTSQYLCASSEWGLRYTEAFFGQGTRLTVV.

The CDR3 is CASGDGTGDWAAAFF. DNA of the CDR3: TGTGCCAGCGGCGACGGGACAGGGGATTGGGCGGCGGCGTTCTTC. This chain links TRBV7-2 with TRBJ2-1; TRBD1 aligns across 10 bases. The V segment lost 8 bases and the J segment 15 bases; nucleotides outside the gene matches: 19. The CDR3 has 15 residues. Germline values: CDR1 SGHTA, CDR2 FQGNSA.

This clonotype was observed a few times. The chain links TRBV28 to TRBJ2-1, with 9 bases fitting TRBD2. The CDR3 contains 16 residues. The germline CDR1 and CDR2 sequences are MDHEN and SYDVKM. The V gene end was trimmed by 6 bases and the J gene end by 5 bases; junction bases not matched to a gene: 11. The CDR3 bases are TGTGCCAGCAGCCTCATTTTGCGGGGGGGGAACAATGAGCAGTTCTTC. Translation: CASSLILRGGNNEQFF.

This clonotype has more than one count but fewer than ten. The rearrangement uses TRBV29-1 and TRBJ2-5; 15 positions match TRBD2. In germline, CDR1 is SQVTM, CDR2 ANQGSEA. Trimming cost V 6 bases and J 2 bases; bases outside gene matches: 10. The CDR3 covers 17 residues. The CDR3 protein is CSVSGLAGGGGQETQYF. DNA for the CDR3: TGCAGCGTCTCAGGACTAGCGGGAGGGGGGGGACAAGAGACCCAGTACTTC.

Comment on this clonotype: The junction departs from the called germline gene at one end, perhaps through a read error. V is TRBV7-9 and J is TRBJ2-7; 9 bases match TRBD1. Germline values: CDR1 SEHNR, CDR2 FQNEAQ (reference sequence). The CDR3 spans 16 residues. CDR3 sequence reads: CVSNNLPGQGPYEQYF. DNA for the CDR3: TGTGTCAGCAACAACCTTCCGGGACAGGGACCTTACGAGCAGTACTTC.

CDR3 coding DNA: TGCAGCGTTGCAGGGGCCCTGAACACTGAAGCTTTCTTT. Amino acid sequence: CSVAGALNTEAFF. The V call is TRBV29-1, the J call TRBJ1-1, with a tentative D call TRBD1 (6 bases). CDR3 size: 13 residues. CDR1 is SQVTM, CDR2 ANQGSEA, per germline. V lost 4 bases and J 0 bases, leaving 9 bases between the germline ends.

This chain links TRBV15 with TRBJ2-5; no firm D call. V was trimmed by 0 bases and J by 4 bases, leaving 9 bases between them. There are 14 residues in the CDR3. Germline CDR1 is LNHNV and CDR2 is YYDKDF (reference sequence). CDR3 loop: CATSRDRTGETQYF. The CDR3 DNA sequence: TGTGCCACCAGCAGAGATAGGACGGGAGAGACCCAGTACTTC.

V usage is TRBV6-5 and J usage is TRBJ2-1, with D perhaps matching TRBD1 (6 bases). CDR3 length: 14 amino acids. The germline V and J ends were trimmed by 0 bases and 4 bases, with 7 bases remaining between them. CDR1 and CDR2 (germline): MNHEY, SVGAGI. The CDR3 sequence: CASSYSTGYNEQFF. CDR3 in DNA: TGTGCCAGCAGTTACTCGACAGGATACAATGAGCAGTTCTTC.

A few counts support this clonotype. The rearrangement links TRBV6-1 to TRBJ1-6, with unresolved D. V lost 2 bases, J lost 6 bases, and 11 bases lay in between. The CDR3 is made up of 15 amino acids. Germline V gene lookup returns CDR1 MNHNS and CDR2 SASEGT. The chain's CDR3 is CASSETPIRNSPLHF. CDR3 nucleotide sequence: TGTGCCAGCAGTGAAACACCAATTCGTAATTCACCCCTCCACTTT.

This clonotype was counted a few times. This chain joins TRBV6-1 and TRBJ1-2; perhaps TRBD1 as D (5 bases). V shed 2 bases and J shed 4 bases, with 14 bases lying between them. This CDR3 has 15 amino acids. The germline gives CDR1 MNHNS, CDR2 SASEGT. The CDR3 bases are TGTGCCAGCAGTGAACCGACAGCTCTCGGCTATGGCTACACCTTC. Translating gives CASSEPTALGYGYTF.

The V gene is TRBV28, the J gene TRBJ2-7, with 13 bases that match TRBD2. This CDR3 comprises 17 residues. Germline CDR1 reads MDHEN; CDR2 reads SYDVKM. Trimming at V came to 5 bases and at J to 0 bases, leaving 7 bases not matched to a gene. The CDR3 region has the DNA TGTGCCAGCAGTCCAACCGGGACTAGCGGGGCCTCCTACGAGCAGTACTTC. This encodes CASSPTGTSGASYEQYF.

The rearrangement uses TRBV29-1 and TRBJ2-5; no definite D call. V lost 4 bases and J 4 bases, leaving 7 bases between the germline ends. The germline V gene encodes CDR1 SQVTM and CDR2 ANQGSEA. The CDR3 is 11 amino acids. CDR3 region: CSVALSETQYF. CDR3 in DNA: TGCAGCGTTGCCCTCTCAGAGACCCAGTACTTC.

The chain couples TRBV5-1 to TRBJ2-3; TRBD2 matches 9 bases. From germline, CDR1 is SGHRS and CDR2 YFSETQ. Trimming took 5 bases from V and 4 from J; bases not matched to a gene: 5. The CDR3 is 14 amino acids. CDR3 protein: CASSPSGKSDTQYF. The CDR3 DNA reads as TGCGCCAGCAGTCCTAGCGGGAAGTCAGATACGCAGTATTTT.

V is TRBV27 and J is TRBJ1-5; 8 bases line up with TRBD1. Germline CDR1 reads MNHEY; CDR2 reads SMNVEV (reference sequence). J lost 3 bases, V lost 6 bases, and 4 bases had no gene match. CDR3 length: 14 residues. The CDR3, as DNA: TGTGCCAGCAGAGGGACAGGATACAATCAGCCCCAGCATTTT. Encoded protein: CASRGTGYNQPQHF.

V is TRBV4-1 and J is TRBJ1-3; no clear D gene. The germline CDR1 and CDR2 sequences are MGHRA and YSYEKL. Trimming left V 2 bases short and J 0 bases short, with 8 bases between. The CDR3 runs 15 residues. The CDR3 here is CASSQFKGSGNTIYF. DNA of the CDR3: TGCGCCAGCAGCCAATTTAAGGGCTCTGGAAACACCATATATTTT.

This clonotype was detected only a few times. The chain links TRBV4-1 to TRBJ2-3; maybe TRBD1 (5 bases). In germline, CDR1 is MGHRA, CDR2 YSYEKL. The V and J ends lost 0 bases and 14 bases respectively, with 15 bases between them. CDR3 length: 13 residues. The CDR3, as DNA: TGCGCCAGCAGCCAAGATCAGACAGTCTCTCGGTATTTT. This translates into CASSQDQTVSRYF.

The V gene is TRBV29-1, the J gene TRBJ1-1; D possibly corresponds to TRBD1 (5 bases). The V end was cut by 7 bases, the J end by 4 bases, with 16 bases between. CDR1 is SQVTM and CDR2 is ANQGSEA in the germline V gene. CDR3 length: 13 residues. CDR3 DNA: TGCAGCGCAGAGGCAGGGCCGGGCACTGAAGCTTTCTTT. Translating it yields CSAEAGPGTEAFF.

The J gene is TRBJ2-5, the V gene TRBV6-2 or TRBV6-3; D might be TRBD2 (6 bases). The CDR3 totals 15 residues. Germline-derived CDR1 and CDR2 are MNHEY and SVGEGT. The V gene lost 2 bases and the J gene lost 5 bases, with 15 bases spanning the gap. CDR3 amino acids: CASSYQEAGGETQYF. Here the CDR3 DNA reads TGTGCCAGCAGTTACCAGGAGGCCGGAGGGGAGACCCAGTACTTC.

This clonotype was detected only a few times. The V gene is TRBV5-1, the J gene TRBJ1-6; unclear D gene. CDR1 SGHRS and CDR2 YFSETQ come from the germline V gene. V lost 2 bases and J 10 bases, leaving 10 bases between the germline ends. There are 13 residues in the CDR3. The CDR3 sequence is CASSFGGSSPLHF. The CDR3 DNA sequence: TGCGCCAGCAGCTTTGGAGGGTCCTCACCCCTCCACTTT.

This clonotype was recorded a few times. The V gene is TRBV4-2, the J gene TRBJ2-5, with a weak D call TRBD1 (5 bases). This CDR3 is 13 amino acids long. Germline V gives CDR1 LGHNA, CDR2 YNFKEQ. Trimming took 0 bases from V and 10 from J, leaving 12 bases between them. The CDR3 DNA is TGTGCCAGCAGCCAAGACAGCCAAGGGGACCAGTACTTC. Translation gives CASSQDSQGDQYF.

In DNA form, the CDR3 reads TGCAGTGCTCAAAAACCGGGAGAGCAGTACTTC. It encodes CSAQKPGEQYF. The rearrangement uses TRBV20-1 and TRBJ2-7, with a tentative D call TRBD2 (5 bases). Germline V gene data show CDR1 as DFQATT and CDR2 as SNEGSKA (reference sequence). Trimming shortened V by 5 bases and J by 7 bases, and 12 bases separated the two germline ends. The CDR3 sequence is 11 residues long.

This chain joins TRBV20-1 and TRBJ2-2, with D uncertain. Per the germline V gene, CDR1 is DFQATT and CDR2 is SNEGSKA (reference sequence). This CDR3 has 15 residues. The V and J ends lost 4 bases and 5 bases respectively, with 17 bases between them. CDR3: CSAKDPVLETGELFF. The CDR3 DNA follows: TGCAGTGCTAAGGATCCAGTGTTGGAAACCGGGGAGCTGTTTTTT.

Worth noting for this clonotype: A read error may produce the germline difference seen at one junction end. The J gene is TRBJ2-1, the V gene TRBV14; 11 bases are a match to TRBD2. The CDR3 runs 14 residues. Germline lookup yields CDR1 SGHDN and CDR2 FVKESK. CDR3 protein: CASTQTGTSGGVFF. CDR3 coding DNA: TGTGCCAGCACCCAAACCGGTACTAGCGGGGGTGTGTTCTTC. Full variable domain (rest looked up from reference TRBV14 and TRBJ2-1): EAGVTQFPSHSVIEKGQTVTLRCDPISGHDNLYWYRRVMGKEIKFLLHFVKESKQDESGMPNNRFLAERTGGTYSTLKVQPAELEDSGVYFCASTQTGTSGGVFFGPGTRLTVL.